A single sample is the source of the 24 T cell receptor beta chains below, sequenced in a study of T cell repertoires in cytomegalovirus infection (dated by TCRdb to between 2018 and 2021). The sample was run on an Illumina HiSeq 1500. Clones were called with MiXCR by TCRdb after fastp trimmed the public reads at Q25, and only in-frame beta chains were retained. Every entry covers one CDR3 protein and lists the most common genes and DNA from its rows. For this sample there are about 740,000 distinct CDR3 sequences; roughly a third appear just once. The ten largest clones take up around 2.6% of the sample. Sequencing was done on a sample of PBMCs. The source of these receptors is a human donor in good health (CMV status not recorded). Some clones in this sample may be carry-over from other donors' samples.

This clonotype was counted ten times or more. The V and J genes are TRBV10-2 and TRBJ1-2; D is perhaps TRBD1 (5 bases). This CDR3 contains 13 residues. The germline V and J ends were trimmed by 6 bases and 3 bases, with 11 bases remaining between them. Germline CDR1 WSHSY, CDR2 SAAADI. The CDR3 sequence is CASSSGTDYGYTF. The CDR3 DNA is TGCGCCAGCAGCTCAGGGACTGACTATGGCTACACCTTC.

This clonotype has more than one count but fewer than ten. The rearrangement uses TRBV19 and TRBJ2-3, with a possible D match to TRBD2 (5 bases). The CDR3 consists of 17 residues. Germline values: CDR1 LNHDA, CDR2 SQIVND (reference sequence). The V gene lost 1 base and the J gene lost 0 bases, with 14 bases spanning the gap. The CDR3 DNA reads as TGTGCCAGTAGTATAGGGGCCAGCGGCTCTAGCACAGATACGCAGTATTTT. Its translation: CASSIGASGSSTDTQYF. Looking up the rest from reference TRBV19 and TRBJ2-3 gives the full variable domain: DGGITQSPKYLFRKEGQNVTLSCEQNLNHDAMYWYRQDPGQGLRLIYYSQIVNDFQKGDIAEGYSVSREKKESFPLTVTSAQKNPTAFYLCASSIGASGSSTDTQYFGPGTRLTVL.

The V gene is TRBV7-9, the J gene TRBJ1-2; 9 bases are a match to TRBD1. Trimming took 0 bases from V and 7 from J; bases not matched to a gene: 12. CDR3 length: 17 amino acids. From germline, CDR1 is SEHNR and CDR2 FQNEAQ (reference sequence). CDR3 residues: CASSLAPGDRVIRGYTF. The CDR3 nucleotides read TGTGCCAGCAGCTTAGCCCCAGGGGACAGGGTAATCCGTGGCTACACCTTC. Variable domain in full (rest from reference TRBV7-9 and TRBJ1-2): DTGVSQNPRHKITKRGQNVTFRCDPISEHNRLYWYRQTLGQGPEFLTYFQNEAQLEKSRLLSDRFSAERPKGSFSTLEIQRTEQGDSAMYLCASSLAPGDRVIRGYTFGSGTRLTVV.

The genes are TRBV28 and TRBJ1-2; D gene unclear. Trimming shortened V by 3 bases and J by 3 bases, and 8 bases separated the two germline ends. CDR3 length equals 13 residues. Germline CDR1 and CDR2: MDHEN and SYDVKM. The CDR3 loop reads CASSLTRYYGYTF. CDR3 coding DNA: TGTGCCAGCAGTTTGACCCGGTACTATGGCTACACCTTC.

The chain carries TRBV25-1 and TRBJ2-5; TRBD1 aligns across 12 bases. The junction had 11 bases not matched to a gene; V was cut back by 10 bases and J by 5 bases. The CDR3 has 15 residues. Germline CDR1 is MGHDK and CDR2 is SYGVNS. The CDR3 sequence: CATRDRGRREETQYF. The CDR3 nucleotides read TGTGCCACCAGGGACAGGGGGCGTCGTGAGGAGACCCAGTACTTC.

The chain employs TRBV12-3 or TRBV12-4 and TRBJ1-4; 10 bases agree with TRBD1. The CDR3 is 16 amino acids. The trim removed 5 bases at V and 4 bases at J, leaving 7 bases unmatched. The CDR3 sequence is CASSTGTGEINEKLFF. DNA of the CDR3: TGTGCCAGCAGTACCGGGACAGGGGAAATTAATGAAAAACTGTTTTTT.

The chain joins TRBV10-3 to TRBJ2-3; 9 bases align to TRBD2. Germline CDR1 ENHRY, CDR2 SYGVKD. This CDR3 has 15 amino acids. The J segment lost 4 bases and the V segment lost 7 bases, leaving 9 bases of the junction unmatched. CDR3 coding DNA: TGTGCCATCAACGTTGGCGGGAGGGCCCCAGATACGCAGTATTTT. Translation: CAINVGGRAPDTQYF.

This clonotype was counted ten times or more. This chain links TRBV7-9 with TRBJ2-7; possibly TRBD2 for D (5 bases). The CDR3 is 12 amino acids. V lost 5 bases to trimming and J lost 7 bases, with 12 bases between them. Germline V lookup: CDR1 SEHNR, CDR2 FQNEAQ (reference sequence). As DNA, the CDR3 is TGTGCCAGCAGCCCGCGGGTCGGGGAGCAGTACTTC. Its protein product is CASSPRVGEQYF.

In this sample, this clonotype turned up a few times. CDR3 residues: CASSRAKGSTEAFF. CDR3 DNA: TGTGCCAGCAGCCGGGCAAAGGGCTCGACTGAAGCTTTCTTT. The V gene is TRBV4-2, the J gene TRBJ1-1, with D hard to call. Trimming took off 4 bases at V and 5 bases at J, with 14 bases between the two ends. Germline loops: CDR1 LGHNA, CDR2 YNFKEQ. The CDR3 spans 14 residues.

The chain employs TRBV15 and TRBJ2-1; D is unclear. This CDR3 is 11 amino acids long. The V end lost 2 bases, the J end lost 9 bases, and 5 bases lay between the germline ends. CDR1 and CDR2 (germline): LNHNV, YYDKDF (reference sequence). The CDR3 is CATSRRAEQFF. CDR3 sequence (DNA): TGTGCCACCAGCAGACGGGCTGAGCAGTTCTTC.

This clonotype occurred a few times. The V and J genes are TRBV25-1 and TRBJ1-6; D is unclear. Germline V lookup: CDR1 MGHDK, CDR2 SYGVNS. The CDR3 is 11 residues long. Trimming stripped 3 bases from V and 11 bases from J, with 5 bases between. In nucleotides, the CDR3 is TGTGCCAGCAGTGAGGGGACACCCCTCCACTTT. It is translated as CASSEGTPLHF.

The chain is built from TRBV6-5 and TRBJ1-2, with D perhaps matching TRBD1 (6 bases). V gave up 5 bases and J gave up 13 bases, with 14 bases separating them. This CDR3 has 11 amino acids. Germline assignment: CDR1 MNHEY and CDR2 SVGAGI. CDR3: CASSGGRTFTF. CDR3 nucleotide sequence: TGTGCCAGCAGTGGGGGCAGGACCTTCACCTTC.

About this clonotype: It is likely a read error, because the conserved phenylalanine at the end of the CDR3 is missing. This chain links TRBV19 with TRBJ1-5; D not certain. Trimming cost V 5 bases and J 3 bases, with 11 bases left between them. This CDR3 is 14 amino acids long. Germline V lookup: CDR1 LNHDA, CDR2 SQIVND (reference sequence). The CDR3 reads CASSVLGNNQPQHS. In DNA, the CDR3 is TGTGCCAGTAGTGTCCTCGGGAACAATCAGCCCCAGCATTCT.

This clonotype has just a few counts. The chain uses TRBV7-3 and TRBJ1-2; D may be TRBD1 (5 bases). In germline, CDR1 is SGHTA, CDR2 FQGTGA. V was trimmed by 5 bases and J by 8 bases, leaving 18 bases between them. The CDR3 is 14 residues long. CDR3 sequence: CASSPHLQGGGYTF. For the CDR3, the DNA is TGTGCCAGCAGCCCCCATCTCCAGGGCGGGGGCTACACCTTC.

This chain connects TRBV7-9 to TRBJ1-1, with D unresolved. This CDR3 is built from 14 residues. The germline gives CDR1 SEHNR, CDR2 FQNEAQ (reference sequence). Deletions cut 6 bases from V and 0 bases from J, with 11 bases between. The CDR3: CASRHASVNTEAFF. The CDR3 DNA is TGTGCCAGCAGACACGCATCGGTGAACACTGAAGCTTTCTTT.

This clonotype turned up a few times. The chain is built from TRBV29-1 and TRBJ2-1, with 8 bases that match TRBD2. The CDR3 loop spans 15 amino acids. CDR1 is SQVTM and CDR2 is ANQGSEA in the germline V gene. J gave up 2 bases and V 5 bases, and 8 bases lay outside the gene matches. CDR3 region: CSVPSGSPTYNEQFF. The CDR3 DNA is TGCAGCGTTCCCAGCGGGAGTCCCACCTACAATGAGCAGTTCTTC.

The V gene is TRBV23-1, the J gene TRBJ2-5; 8 positions agree with TRBD1. TRBV23-1 is reported as an ORF; its role is uncertain. There are 17 residues in the CDR3. With V trimmed by 1 base and J by 5 bases, 12 bases remained unmatched. Written as DNA, the CDR3 is TGCGCCAGCAGTCAATTTGATCTTCAGGGGGCTTCGGAGACCCAGTACTTC. It is translated as CASSQFDLQGASETQYF.

The chain carries TRBV30 and TRBJ2-1; 7 nucleotides agree with TRBD2. CDR1 is GTSNPN and CDR2 is SVGIG in the germline V gene (reference sequence). The CDR3 covers 13 residues. The V gene end was trimmed by 1 base and the J gene end by 10 bases; junction bases not matched to a gene: 7. CDR3 bases: TGTGCCTGGAGTGAGGGGACTACACCCGAGCAGTTCTTC. This gives the protein CAWSEGTTPEQFF.

The chain carries TRBV7-6 and TRBJ2-1; either TRBD1 or TRBD2 may fit D (5 bases each). Germline assignment: CDR1 SGHVS and CDR2 FNYEAQ. V lost 5 bases and J 4 bases, leaving 15 bases between the germline ends. This CDR3 contains 15 residues. CDR3 sequence: CASSLEGPRYNEQFF. In nucleotides, the CDR3 is TGTGCCAGCAGCCTAGAGGGGCCTCGGTACAATGAGCAGTTCTTC.

The V and J genes are TRBV11-2 and TRBJ2-7; TRBD1 matches 8 bases. Germline-derived CDR1 and CDR2 are SGHAT and FQNNGV. CDR3 size: 16 residues. The V and J ends lost 5 bases and 2 bases, in that order; junction bases with no gene match: 11. CDR3 nucleotides: TGTGCCAGCAGCCTTAACCCGAGCAGGGGGCCCTACGAGCAGTACTTC. It yields the protein CASSLNPSRGPYEQYF.

V is TRBV6-1 and J is TRBJ1-2, with 8 bases matching TRBD1. The CDR3 totals 15 residues. Germline CDR1 is MNHNS and CDR2 is SASEGT. The V and J ends lost 6 bases and 8 bases, in that order; junction bases with no gene match: 14. CDR3 loop: CASSSDRVPVDGYTF. The CDR3 coding sequence is TGTGCCAGCAGCTCGGACAGGGTCCCGGTTGACGGCTACACCTTC.

V is TRBV7-6 and J is TRBJ2-1; D gene unclear. CDR1 SGHVS and CDR2 FNYEAQ come from the germline V gene. The CDR3 runs to 13 residues. V lost 4 bases to trimming and J lost 7 bases, with 11 bases between them. The CDR3 is CASSSTVYNEQFF. CDR3 nucleotides: TGTGCCAGCAGCTCTACTGTGTATAATGAGCAGTTCTTC.

This clonotype was detected many times. The chain employs TRBV6-1 and TRBJ1-1, with D unresolved. Germline CDR1 MNHNS, CDR2 SASEGT. This CDR3 contains 16 residues. V lost 5 bases and J 1 base, leaving 17 bases between the germline ends. This CDR3 is CASSRGKGLQNTEAFF. For the CDR3, the DNA is TGTGCCAGCAGTCGAGGCAAAGGACTCCAGAACACTGAAGCTTTCTTT.

This clonotype occurred many times. The chain couples TRBV4-1 to TRBJ2-7; 8 nucleotides agree with TRBD1. In germline, CDR1 is MGHRA, CDR2 YSYEKL. V dropped 1 base and J dropped 4; count of bases not matched to a gene: 0. CDR3 length: 13 amino acids. CDR3 protein: CASSQGTGYEQYF. The CDR3 DNA follows: TGCGCCAGCAGCCAAGGGACAGGGTACGAGCAGTACTTC.